This passage covers 26 T cell receptor beta chains from one sample sequenced in a study of blood T cell repertoires in COVID-19. Sequenced by immunoSEQ multiplex PCR; TCRdb stores in-frame clones only, minus some. The data show about 160,000 clones, about 80% seen once. Sample: peripheral blood. The receptor source for this set is a woman aged 80 or over with acute or convalescent COVID-19.

This clone was counted once. V is TRBV15 and J is TRBJ2-5; 7 nucleotides match TRBD1. Germline loops: CDR1 LNHNV, CDR2 YYDKDF (reference sequence). The CDR3 is 14 residues long. After removal of 1 base from V and 5 bases from J, the junction contained 4 bases not matched to a gene. CDR3 region: CATSRGQGVETQYF. DNA for the CDR3: TGTGCCACCAGCAGAGGACAGGGTGTGGAGACCCAGTACTTC.

The chain is built from TRBV30 and TRBJ1-2; TRBD1 matches at 7 bases. The CDR3 totals 13 residues. The junction had 8 bases not matched to a gene; V was cut back by 3 bases and J by 7 bases. Germline values: CDR1 GTSNPN, CDR2 SVGIG (reference sequence). This CDR3 reads CAWSLPGTVGYTF. The CDR3 DNA reads TGTGCCTGGAGCCTTCCCGGGACAGTTGGCTACACCTTC.

The chain employs TRBV27 and TRBJ2-1; TRBD1 aligns across 11 bases. V trimming: 3 bases; J trimming: 7 bases; junction bases outside the gene matches: 2. The V gene's germline CDR1 is MNHEY and CDR2 SMNVEV (reference sequence). This CDR3 has 14 amino acids. The CDR3 reads CASSFGDRGNEQFF. The CDR3 DNA follows: TGTGCCAGCAGTTTTGGGGACAGGGGGAATGAGCAGTTCTTC.

V is TRBV19 and J is TRBJ2-3; 8 nucleotides line up with TRBD2. Per germline, CDR1 LNHDA and CDR2 SQIVND (reference sequence). Trimming took 3 bases from V and 6 from J; bases not matched to a gene: 8. The CDR3 sequence is 15 residues long. CDR3 bases: TGTGCCAGTAGTATTCGACGGGGGGGGTCGGATACGCAGTATTTT. The encoded protein is CASSIRRGGSDTQYF.

This rearrangement joins TRBV11-2 to TRBJ2-2, with TRBD2 matching over 9 bases. Looked up from germline, CDR1 is SGHAT and CDR2 is FQNNGV. V gave up 2 bases and J gave up 6 bases; unmatched junction bases: 7. The CDR3 is made up of 16 amino acids. In nucleotides, the CDR3 is TGTGCCAGCAGCTTAACATCTAGCGGGATAGCCGGGGAGCTGTTTTTT. Its translation: CASSLTSSGIAGELFF.

The rearrangement uses TRBV10-3 and TRBJ2-5, with TRBD2 matching 14 bases. The germline CDR1 and CDR2 sequences are ENHRY and SYGVKD. The CDR3 loop spans 16 amino acids. J gave up 2 bases and V 6 bases, and 5 bases lay outside the gene matches. The CDR3 bases are TGTGCCATCAGAAACGGACTAGCGGGGGGTCAAGAGACCCAGTACTTC. Translated: CAIRNGLAGGQETQYF.

J is TRBJ1-4 and V is TRBV6-5; D gene unclear. The CDR3 extends over 16 amino acids. Trimming removed 2 bases from V and 0 bases from J, with 10 bases in between. The germline V gene has CDR1 MNHEY and CDR2 SVGAGI. Here the CDR3 reads CASSYPVQATNEKLFF. For the CDR3, the DNA is TGTGCCAGCAGTTACCCCGTACAAGCAACTAATGAAAAACTGTTTTTT.

This chain joins TRBV20-1 and TRBJ1-5, with TRBD1 identical over 12 bases. This CDR3 has 16 residues. The germline V gene has CDR1 DFQATT and CDR2 SNEGSKA (reference sequence). The V segment lost 5 bases and the J segment 4 bases; nucleotides outside the gene matches: 9. The CDR3: CSAGGGTGGGNQPQHF. The DNA of the CDR3 is TGCAGTGCTGGTGGGGGGACAGGGGGCGGGAATCAGCCCCAGCATTTT.

The chain uses TRBV11-2 and TRBJ1-6; TRBD1 agrees at 8 bases. The CDR3 totals 15 residues. Germline V gives CDR1 SGHAT, CDR2 FQNNGV. V shed 0 bases and J 12 bases; nucleotides not matched to a gene: 7. The DNA of the CDR3 is TGTGCCAGCAGCTTAGATGGACAGGGCGTCCTACCCCTCCACTTT. Translation gives CASSLDGQGVLPLHF.

The V and J genes are TRBV5-8 and TRBJ1-1; D perhaps matches TRBD1 (5 bases). The CDR3 is made up of 14 amino acids. CDR1 SGHTS and CDR2 YDEGEE come from the germline V gene. With 3 bases removed from V and 4 bases from J, the gap between germline ends came to 13 bases. CDR3 residues: CASSSFTGGTEAFF. In nucleotides, the CDR3 is TGTGCCAGCAGCTCATTCACGGGGGGCACTGAAGCTTTCTTT.

This clone was recorded a few times. This chain links TRBV6-5 with TRBJ2-1; tentatively, D is TRBD1 (5 bases). The ends were cut back, 7 bases at V and 8 bases at J, with 15 bases in the middle. In germline, CDR1 is MNHEY, CDR2 SVGAGI. The length of the CDR3 is 13 residues. In DNA form, the CDR3 reads TGTGCCAGCAACACCGACAGAGATCATGAGCAGTTCTTC. Amino acid sequence: CASNTDRDHEQFF.

J is TRBJ2-2 and V is TRBV10-1; D gene ambiguous. The germline V and J ends were trimmed by 2 bases and 1 base, with 2 bases remaining between them. The CDR3 covers 13 residues. CDR1 is WNHNN, CDR2 SYGVQD, per germline (reference sequence). The CDR3 loop reads CASSERNTGELFF. As DNA, the CDR3 is TGCGCCAGCAGTGAGCGGAACACCGGGGAGCTGTTTTTT.

The V and J genes are TRBV9 and TRBJ2-7, with 13 bases aligning to TRBD2. Trimming at V came to 0 bases and at J to 3 bases, leaving 3 bases not matched to a gene. CDR3 size: 16 residues. Germline V gene lookup returns CDR1 SGDLS and CDR2 YYNGEE. The CDR3, as DNA: TGTGCCAGCAGCGTAGGGGGACTAGCGGGACTCTACGAGCAGTACTTC. Translating gives CASSVGGLAGLYEQYF.

The chain employs TRBV11-3 and TRBJ1-1; no firm D call. The V end was cut by 1 base, the J end by 6 bases, with 9 bases between. The CDR3 covers 13 residues. Germline loops: CDR1 SGHNT, CDR2 YENEEA. The CDR3 sequence is CASSLGTAAEAFF. In DNA form, the CDR3 reads TGTGCCAGCAGCTTAGGTACGGCGGCTGAAGCTTTCTTT.

This chain joins TRBV10-2 and TRBJ2-5; D might be TRBD1 (7 bases). Per germline, CDR1 WSHSY and CDR2 SAAADI. The CDR3 sequence is 15 residues long. V shed 4 bases and J shed 4 bases, with 16 bases lying between them. CDR3 amino acids: CASSGWQGGSETQYF. For the CDR3, the DNA is TGCGCCAGCAGTGGGTGGCAGGGGGGATCAGAGACCCAGTACTTC.

This chain uses TRBV18 with TRBJ1-1; 8 bases fit TRBD1. Germline-derived CDR1 and CDR2 are KGHSH and LQKENI. J gave up 3 bases and V 4 bases, and 7 bases lay outside the gene matches. The CDR3 has 15 amino acids. CDR3 coding DNA: TGTGCCAGCTCACGAAACCAGGGGGCCGACACTGAAGCTTTCTTT. Protein sequence: CASSRNQGADTEAFF.

The J gene is TRBJ2-7, the V gene TRBV6-5; D is undetermined. This CDR3 is 14 amino acids long. Germline V CDR1 and CDR2: MNHEY, SVGAGI. Trimming took 10 bases from V and 0 from J, leaving 16 bases between them. Here the CDR3 reads CATISMAGSYEQYF. CDR3 DNA sequence: TGTGCCACCATCTCCATGGCAGGCTCCTACGAGCAGTACTTC.

J is TRBJ2-3 and V is TRBV5-4; 9 nucleotides line up with TRBD2. From germline, CDR1 is SGHNT and CDR2 YYREEE (reference sequence). V gave up 2 bases and J gave up 5 bases; unmatched junction bases: 9. The CDR3 totals 16 residues. The CDR3 loop is CASSLRAGGNGDTQYF. CDR3 nucleotide sequence: TGTGCCAGCAGCTTACGGGCGGGAGGGAATGGAGATACGCAGTATTTT.

The J gene is TRBJ1-1, the V gene TRBV5-1, with D perhaps TRBD1 (6 bases). Trimming removed 2 bases at V and 4 bases at J, with 12 bases between. CDR1 SGHRS and CDR2 YFSETQ come from the germline V gene. This CDR3 contains 14 residues. The CDR3 DNA is TGCGCCAGCAGCTTATCGGGGGGCATCACTGAAGCTTTCTTT. Protein: CASSLSGGITEAFF. Variable domain in full (rest from reference TRBV5-1 and TRBJ1-1): KAGVTQTPRYLIKTRGQQVTLSCSPISGHRSVSWYQQTPGQGLQFLFEYFSETQRNKGNFPGRFSGRQFSNSRSEMNVSTLELGDSALYLCASSLSGGITEAFFGQGTRLTVV.

The gene calls are TRBV3-1 (or the pseudogene TRBV3-2) and TRBJ1-5; no clear D gene. Germline V gene data show CDR1 as LGHDT and CDR2 as YNNKEL (reference sequence). This CDR3 comprises 15 residues. Deletions cut 4 bases from V and 0 bases from J, with 10 bases between. CDR3 loop: CASSPTWSSNQPQHF. The DNA for the CDR3 is TGTGCCAGCAGCCCGACATGGTCTAGCAATCAGCCCCAGCATTTT.

The chain links TRBV6-7 to TRBJ2-7; tentatively, D is TRBD2 (6 bases). TRBV6-7 is placed among ORFs of uncertain function. The V gene lost 7 bases and the J gene lost 6 bases, with 19 bases spanning the gap. The CDR3 is made up of 14 amino acids. The CDR3 spells CASTNQTSLSEQYF. CDR3 nucleotide sequence: TGTGCCAGCACCAACCAGACTAGTTTATCCGAGCAGTACTTC.

This clone was detected once. DNA of the CDR3: TGTGCCAGCAGCAACCGACAGGGAGACACTGAAGCTTTCTTT. Translation gives CASSNRQGDTEAFF. The chain carries TRBV21-1 and TRBJ1-1; the table's D call TRBD1 went unverified against the DNA. TRBV21-1 is a pseudogene. The CDR3 has 14 residues.

The chain carries TRBV6-6 and TRBJ2-1; the match to TRBD1 covers 8 bases. Germline values: CDR1 MNHNY, CDR2 SVGAGI (reference sequence). The CDR3 is 13 residues long. J lost 7 bases, V lost 6 bases, and 5 bases had no gene match. The DNA for the CDR3 is TGTGCCAGCAGCGGGCAGGGGGCAAATGAGCAGTTCTTC. This codes for CASSGQGANEQFF.

The chain links TRBV7-2 to TRBJ1-3; D is unresolved. The V and J ends lost 6 bases and 0 bases respectively, with 12 bases between them. The CDR3 spans 15 residues. Germline V CDR1 and CDR2: SGHTA, FQGNSA. This CDR3 reads CASRLPVSSGNTIYF. CDR3 nucleotide sequence: TGTGCCAGCAGGTTACCTGTGAGCTCTGGAAACACCATATATTTT.

The rearrangement links TRBV5-6 to TRBJ1-3; no clear D gene. The V gene lost 5 bases and the J gene lost 0 bases, with 12 bases spanning the gap. The V gene's germline CDR1 is SGHDT and CDR2 YYEEEE. The CDR3 length is 15 residues. Here the CDR3 reads CASRLETSSGNTIYF. CDR3 sequence (DNA): TGTGCCAGCAGACTGGAGACCAGCTCTGGAAACACCATATATTTT.

This clone was observed a handful of times. This chain connects TRBV19 to TRBJ1-4; 11 nucleotides line up with TRBD1. Unmatched junction bases numbered 4, after V lost 4 bases and J lost 0 bases. The CDR3 totals 17 residues. CDR1 and CDR2 from the germline V gene are LNHDA and SQIVND (reference sequence). CDR3 amino acids: CASSTGQGAPTNEKLFF. The CDR3 DNA is TGTGCCAGTAGTACCGGACAGGGGGCCCCAACTAATGAAAAACTGTTTTTT.